This T cell receptor (beta chain) was sequenced during a study of regulatory T cells in long-lasting Graves disease. The study's findings and limits: The number of shared public clonotypes was higher in persistent patients (around 2,700) than new patients (around 960).

This clonotype appeared a few times. Antigen specificity is unknown. This sample's time point: persistent/refractory GD, antithyroid drugs over 5 years with positive TRAb. PBMC-derived RNA was used for the TCR library. Germline-derived CDR1 and CDR2 are SGHRS and YFSETQ. The ends were cut back, 3 bases at V and 7 bases at J, with 14 bases in the middle. The CDR3 has 15 amino acids. Researchers made TCR beta libraries by using iRepertoire HTBI primers and running Arm-PCR on CDR3 regions. TCRdb ran MiXCR on the multiplex PCR reads and lists one entry per CDR3 protein. Of 400,000 to 500,000 distinct CDR3 sequences in the sample, 20% to 25% are singletons; the top ten hold around 13%.

This chain connects TRBV5-1 to TRBJ1-6; no definite D call. The sequencing used peripheral blood mononuclear cells (PBMCs), collected when the disease was refractory, from a patient treated with antithyroid drugs. The clonotype comes from a female donor with Graves disease. The CDR3 DNA follows: TGCGCCAGCAGCTGGACCTCTATAGGGAATTCACCCCTCCACTTT. Translating gives CASSWTSIGNSPLHF.